This T cell receptor beta chain was sequenced for a study of blood T cell repertoires in COVID-19. This table comes from immunoSEQ multiplex PCR, and its TCRdb copy is limited to in-frame clones, with some not included. The sample contains roughly 150,000 clones, approximately 83% of which appear only once. CDR1 is ENHRY and CDR2 is SYGVKD in the germline V gene. V shed 2 bases and J shed 0 bases, with 7 bases lying between them. The CDR3 length is 14 residues. V and J are TRBV10-3 and TRBJ2-5; D is possibly TRBD1 (6 bases). Sequenced material: peripheral blood. This TCR came from a woman of 80 years or more with active or convalescent COVID-19. This CDR3 reads CAISENRDQETQYF. The CDR3 bases are TGTGCCATCAGTGAGAACAGGGACCAAGAGACCCAGTACTTC.